This T cell receptor beta chain was documented in a study of blood T cell repertoires in COVID-19. Study at large: Both acute and convalescent COVID-19 samples were obtained from the United States, Italy and Spain. Sample material is recorded as cDNA or gDNA derived from T cells, B-cell-depleted T cells, or PBMCs.

This CDR3 comprises 17 residues. The germline V gene encodes CDR1 SGHDN and CDR2 FVKESK. Trimming cost V 3 bases and J 2 bases, with 14 bases left between them. Authors' data handling: Amplification with reference gene primers provided the estimates of nucleated cell counts. The repertoire was sequenced with immunoSEQ multiplex PCR; TCRdb's copy has only in-frame clones and lacks some. That table gives V, J and clone size, and the DNA gave D and trimming. The data contain about 130,000 clones, around 81% of them singletons. This rearrangement joins TRBV14 to TRBJ2-6, with D uncertain. This sequence originates from a human donor in a cohort sampled during active COVID-19. The sequencing input was peripheral blood. CDR3 DNA sequence: TGTGCCAGCAGCCAGGAGACCGGAATCACTGGGGCCAACGTCCTGACTTTC. It encodes CASSQETGITGANVLTF.